A single sample gave rise to the 21 T cell receptor beta chains below, sequenced in a study of CD8+ T cells in alopecia areata. The sequencing template was cDNA reverse transcribed from extracted RNA. Only in-frame clones appear in the TCRdb table, and some are missing; sequencing was by immunoSEQ multiplex PCR. Among over 150,000 clones listed, approximately 60% were seen once. Treatment: oral pan-JAK inhibitor, 5-10 mg twice daily. Sequenced material: CD4+ T cells sorted from blood, taken at week 24, from a patient treated with tofacitinib. The source is a human donor with alopecia areata.

The chain carries TRBV4-1 and TRBJ2-7; either TRBD1 or TRBD2 may fit D (6 bases each). This CDR3 is 17 amino acids long. CDR1 MGHRA and CDR2 YSYEKL come from the germline V gene. With 1 base removed from V and 0 bases from J, the gap between germline ends came to 16 bases. The CDR3 sequence is CASSQGPRGGPSYEQYF. The CDR3 DNA reads as TGCGCCAGCAGCCAAGGTCCTCGAGGGGGGCCCTCCTACGAGCAGTACTTC.

As to this clone: A read error is the likely source, as a far larger clone sits one nucleotide away. This chain joins TRBV6-5 and TRBJ1-6; D perhaps matches TRBD1 (5 bases). Germline V gene data show CDR1 as MNHEY and CDR2 as SVGAGI. V gave up 6 bases and J gave up 9 bases, with 9 bases separating them. CDR3 length: 12 amino acids. The CDR3 reads CASSLGGSPLHF. For the CDR3, the DNA is TGTGCCAGCAGCCTGGGGGGTTCACCCCTCCACTTT.

The V and J genes are TRBV29-1 and TRBJ1-2; D is unresolved. CDR1 SQVTM and CDR2 ANQGSEA come from the germline V gene. This CDR3 contains 14 residues. V lost 3 bases, J lost 4 bases, and 15 bases lay in between. CDR3 residues: CSVDLFGATYGYTF. The DNA of the CDR3 is TGCAGCGTTGATCTATTCGGAGCTACCTATGGCTACACCTTC.

As DNA, the CDR3 is TGCGCCAGCAGCCAGACGGGGGACACTGAAGCTTTCTTT. It codes for CASSQTGDTEAFF. The V gene is TRBV4-1, the J gene TRBJ1-1, with a weak D call TRBD1 (5 bases). CDR1 is MGHRA and CDR2 is YSYEKL in the germline V gene. The CDR3 has 13 amino acids. V shed 3 bases and J shed 3 bases, with 8 bases lying between them.

This sequence joins TRBV23-1 and TRBJ1-1; D not resolved. TRBV23-1 falls under the ORF class, with uncertain function. The CDR3 consists of 13 residues. V dropped 4 bases and J dropped 2 bases, with 8 bases sitting between them. CDR3 bases: TGCGCCAGCAGTCGGCAGCGAAACACTGAAGCTTTCTTT. Its translation is CASSRQRNTEAFF.

This clone was counted a few times. The chain joins TRBV18 to TRBJ2-7; D is unclear. Germline CDR1 is KGHSH and CDR2 is LQKENI. CDR3 length: 12 amino acids. Deletions cut 3 bases from V and 3 bases from J, with 6 bases between. CDR3 loop: CASSPTHYEQYF. The CDR3 DNA sequence: TGTGCCAGCTCACCGACCCACTACGAGCAGTACTTC.

The chain couples TRBV5-1 to TRBJ1-2; 9 nucleotides line up with TRBD1. This CDR3 has 14 amino acids. With V trimmed by 4 bases and J by 6 bases, 7 bases remained unmatched. Looked up from germline, CDR1 is SGHRS and CDR2 is YFSETQ. CDR3 region: CASSIGTGFDGYTF. The CDR3 nucleotides are TGCGCCAGCAGCATCGGGACAGGGTTCGATGGCTACACCTTC. Together with reference TRBV5-1 and TRBJ1-2, the CDR3 gives the full variable domain: KAGVTQTPRYLIKTRGQQVTLSCSPISGHRSVSWYQQTPGQGLQFLFEYFSETQRNKGNFPGRFSGRQFSNSRSEMNVSTLELGDSALYLCASSIGTGFDGYTFGSGTRLTVV.

The V gene is TRBV29-1, the J gene TRBJ2-1; unclear D gene. Trimming took 4 bases from V and 5 from J, leaving 12 bases between them. From germline, CDR1 is SQVTM and CDR2 ANQGSEA. The CDR3 covers 13 residues. CDR3 region: CSVGSSPDNEQFF. As DNA, the CDR3 is TGCAGCGTTGGCAGCTCCCCCGACAATGAGCAGTTCTTC.

The chain links TRBV29-1 to TRBJ2-7, with D perhaps being TRBD1 or TRBD2 (6 bases each). V was pared by 3 bases and J by 1 base, with 13 bases between. The CDR3 has 14 residues. Germline V gene lookup returns CDR1 SQVTM and CDR2 ANQGSEA. The CDR3 spells CSVEGGAESYEQYF. CDR3 DNA: TGCAGCGTTGAGGGGGGCGCTGAATCCTACGAGCAGTACTTC.

This clone was seen a few times. The rearrangement links TRBV7-6 to TRBJ1-6; TRBD1 is a possible D gene (5 bases). V lost 0 bases, J lost 6 bases, and 12 bases lay in between. Per germline, CDR1 SGHVS and CDR2 FNYEAQ. The CDR3 contains 16 residues. The CDR3 region has the DNA TGTGCCAGCAGCTTAGCGAATCCGGGGGGTAATTCACCCCTCCACTTT. Translating gives CASSLANPGGNSPLHF. The variable domain in full, completed from reference TRBV7-6 and TRBJ1-6, reads GAGVSQSPRYKVTKRGQDVALRCDPISGHVSLYWYRQALGQGPEFLTYFNYEAQQDKSGLPNDRFSAERPEGSISTLTIQRTEQRDSAMYRCASSLANPGGNSPLHFGNGTRLTVT.

The chain carries TRBV12-5 and TRBJ1-5; D remains ambiguous. The CDR3 spans 13 residues. Germline values: CDR1 LGHNT, CDR2 FRNRAP. V lost 2 bases to trimming and J lost 7 bases, with 9 bases between them. CDR3 in amino acids: CASGLSLGQPQHF. CDR3 coding DNA: TGTGCTAGTGGTTTGTCCCTTGGACAGCCCCAGCATTTT.

This rearrangement joins TRBV27 to TRBJ1-2; tentatively, D is TRBD1 (5 bases). CDR3 length equals 13 residues. V gave up 6 bases and J gave up 3 bases, with 11 bases separating them. Germline lookup yields CDR1 MNHEY and CDR2 SMNVEV (reference sequence). CDR3 nucleotide sequence: TGTGCCAGCAGCCCAGGGATCTACTATGGCTACACCTTC. It yields the protein CASSPGIYYGYTF.

Worth noting for this clone: Other DNA sequences of this sample code for an identical CDR3. The chain joins TRBV30 to TRBJ1-1; TRBD1 matches 7 bases. CDR3 length: 13 residues. Looked up from germline, CDR1 is GTSNPN and CDR2 is SVGIG (reference sequence). V was pared by 1 base and J by 1 base, with 0 bases of the junction left unmatched. CDR3 sequence (DNA): TGTGCCTGGAGTGGACAGGGGAACACTGAAGCTTTCTTT. This translates into CAWSGQGNTEAFF. Full variable domain (missing parts from reference TRBV30 and TRBJ1-1): SQTIHQWPATLVQPVGSPLSLECTVEGTSNPNLYWYRQAAGRGLQLLFYSVGIGQISSEVPQNLSASRPQDRQFILSSKKLLLSDSGFYLCAWSGQGNTEAFFGQGTRLTVV.

The rearrangement joins TRBV6-6 to TRBJ1-2; D is undetermined. The V end was cut by 3 bases, the J end by 4 bases, with 9 bases between. The CDR3 is made up of 13 amino acids. Germline CDR1 reads MNHNY; CDR2 reads SVGAGI (reference sequence). The CDR3 loop is CASSYVTIYGYTF. The CDR3 nucleotides read TGTGCCAGCAGTTATGTCACAATCTATGGCTACACCTTC.

The sample holds a few counts of this clone. The J gene is TRBJ1-2, the V gene TRBV5-1; D unclear. The CDR3 consists of 12 residues. Trimming left V 0 bases short and J 7 bases short, with 7 bases between. Germline CDR1 SGHRS, CDR2 YFSETQ. CDR3 bases: TGCGCCAGCAGCTTGGCCTCCCGTGGCTACACCTTC. It codes for CASSLASRGYTF.

This rearrangement joins TRBV5-1 to TRBJ1-6, with a weak D call TRBD1 (5 bases). The V gene lost 0 bases and the J gene lost 10 bases, with 17 bases spanning the gap. This CDR3 region has 16 residues. CDR1 is SGHRS, CDR2 YFSETQ, per germline. The CDR3 DNA reads TGCGCCAGCAGCTTGGCTGAGGGGCCGGGAGCGTCACCCCTCCACTTT. It is translated as CASSLAEGPGASPLHF.

This chain uses TRBV5-1 with TRBJ1-5; 9 nucleotides align to TRBD1. The germline gives CDR1 SGHRS, CDR2 YFSETQ. V lost 0 bases and J lost 7; bases outside the gene matches: 2. CDR3 length: 14 residues. This chain's CDR3 is CASSLGTGDQPQHF. CDR3 bases: TGCGCCAGCAGCTTGGGGACAGGGGACCAGCCCCAGCATTTT.

This clone was detected a few times. The V and J genes are TRBV7-9 and TRBJ2-7; no definite D call. V lost 5 bases and J 2 bases, leaving 4 bases between the germline ends. Germline V lookup: CDR1 SEHNR, CDR2 FQNEAQ (reference sequence). This CDR3 has 11 amino acids. CDR3 coding DNA: TGTGCCAGCAGCCGAACCTACGAGCAGTACTTC. This translates into CASSRTYEQYF. The entire variable domain, with the rest obtained from reference TRBV7-9 and TRBJ2-7, is as follows: DTGVSQNPRHKITKRGQNVTFRCDPISEHNRLYWYRQTLGQGPEFLTYFQNEAQLEKSRLLSDRFSAERPKGSFSTLEIQRTEQGDSAMYLCASSRTYEQYFGPGTRLTVT.

The V gene is TRBV30, the J gene TRBJ2-3, with D perhaps matching TRBD2 (5 bases). Germline V gives CDR1 GTSNPN, CDR2 SVGIG (reference sequence). CDR3 length: 13 amino acids. Trimming removed 0 bases from V and 9 bases from J, with 13 bases in between. In DNA form, the CDR3 reads TGTGCCTGGAGTGTACGCGAGAGGGCCACGCAGTATTTT. It translates to CAWSVRERATQYF.

The V and J genes are TRBV9 and TRBJ1-3, with 7 bases that match TRBD1. Losses at the gene ends were 4 bases for V and 1 base for J; bases not matched to a gene: 5. CDR3 length: 15 residues. The V gene's germline CDR1 is SGDLS and CDR2 YYNGEE. CDR3 DNA sequence: TGTGCCAGCAGCACCCAGACAGGGTCTGGAAACACCATATATTTT. This translates into CASSTQTGSGNTIYF.

The chain joins TRBV30 to TRBJ1-1; D may be TRBD1 (6 bases). Trimming shortened V by 4 bases and J by 1 base, and 10 bases separated the two germline ends. The CDR3 has 13 residues. From germline, CDR1 is GTSNPN and CDR2 SVGIG (reference sequence). In DNA, the CDR3 is TGTGCCTGGAATGTAGGGGGGAACACTGAAGCTTTCTTT. It yields the protein CAWNVGGNTEAFF.